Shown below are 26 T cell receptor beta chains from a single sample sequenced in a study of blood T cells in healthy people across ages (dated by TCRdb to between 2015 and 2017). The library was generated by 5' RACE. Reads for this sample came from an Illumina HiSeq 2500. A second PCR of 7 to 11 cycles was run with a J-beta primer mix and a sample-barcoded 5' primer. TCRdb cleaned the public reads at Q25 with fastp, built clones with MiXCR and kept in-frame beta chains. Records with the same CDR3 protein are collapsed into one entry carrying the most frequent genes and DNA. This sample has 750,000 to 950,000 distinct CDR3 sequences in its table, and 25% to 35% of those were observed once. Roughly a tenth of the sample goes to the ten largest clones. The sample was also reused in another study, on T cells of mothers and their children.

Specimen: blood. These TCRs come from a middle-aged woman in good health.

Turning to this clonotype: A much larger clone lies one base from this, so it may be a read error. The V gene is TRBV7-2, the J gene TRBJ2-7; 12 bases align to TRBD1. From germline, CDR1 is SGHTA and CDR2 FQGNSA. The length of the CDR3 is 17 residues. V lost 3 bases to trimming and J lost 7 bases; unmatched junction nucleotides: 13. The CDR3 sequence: CASSFQLLRDRGHEQYF. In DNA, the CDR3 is TGTGCCAGCAGCTTTCAGCTCCTCCGGGACAGGGGGCATGAGCAGTACTTC.

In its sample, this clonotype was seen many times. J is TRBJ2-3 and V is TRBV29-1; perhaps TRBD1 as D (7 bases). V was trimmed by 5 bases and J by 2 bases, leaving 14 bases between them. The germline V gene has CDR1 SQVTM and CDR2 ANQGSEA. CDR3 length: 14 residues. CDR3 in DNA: TGCAGCGTTCGCGCGGGGACAGACACAGATACGCAGTATTTT. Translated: CSVRAGTDTDTQYF.

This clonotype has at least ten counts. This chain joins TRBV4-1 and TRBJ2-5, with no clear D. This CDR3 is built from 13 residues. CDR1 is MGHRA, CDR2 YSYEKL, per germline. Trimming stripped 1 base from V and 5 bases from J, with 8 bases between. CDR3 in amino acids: CASSQVVSETQYF. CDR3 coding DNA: TGCGCCAGCAGCCAAGTCGTGTCGGAGACCCAGTACTTC.

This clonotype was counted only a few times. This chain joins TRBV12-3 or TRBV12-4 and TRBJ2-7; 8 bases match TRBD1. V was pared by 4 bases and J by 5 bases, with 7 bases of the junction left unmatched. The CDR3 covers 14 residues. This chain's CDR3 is CASSSGQGIHEQYF. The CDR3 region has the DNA TGTGCCAGCAGTTCCGGACAGGGTATCCACGAGCAGTACTTC.

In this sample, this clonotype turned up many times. CDR3 nucleotide sequence: TGTGCCAGCAGCGACAGGGGGCGGGGAGAGACCCAGTACTTC. Its protein product is CASSDRGRGETQYF. The genes are TRBV28 and TRBJ2-5, with 10 bases fitting TRBD1. After removal of 6 bases from V and 4 bases from J, the junction contained 5 bases not matched to a gene. This CDR3 comprises 14 residues. CDR1 is MDHEN and CDR2 is SYDVKM in the germline V gene.

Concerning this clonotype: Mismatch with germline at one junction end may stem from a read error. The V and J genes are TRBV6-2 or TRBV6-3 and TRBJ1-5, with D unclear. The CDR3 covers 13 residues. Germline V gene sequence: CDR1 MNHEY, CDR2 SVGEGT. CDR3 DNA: TGTGCCGGCAGTTGGGGAGGTCGGCAGCCCCAGCATTTT. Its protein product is CAGSWGGRQPQHF.

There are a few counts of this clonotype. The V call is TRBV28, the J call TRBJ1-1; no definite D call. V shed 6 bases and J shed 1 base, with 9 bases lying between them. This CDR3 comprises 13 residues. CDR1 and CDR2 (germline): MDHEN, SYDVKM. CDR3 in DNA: TGTGCCAGCAGGCCTCACAAGAACACTGAAGCTTTCTTT. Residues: CASRPHKNTEAFF.

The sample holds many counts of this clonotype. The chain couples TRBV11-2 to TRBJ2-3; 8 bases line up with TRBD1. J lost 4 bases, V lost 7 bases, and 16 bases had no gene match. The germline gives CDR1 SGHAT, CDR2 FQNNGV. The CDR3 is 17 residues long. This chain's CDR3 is CASNPKPDRGGSDTQYF. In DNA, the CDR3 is TGTGCCAGCAACCCCAAACCCGACAGGGGAGGATCAGATACGCAGTATTTT.

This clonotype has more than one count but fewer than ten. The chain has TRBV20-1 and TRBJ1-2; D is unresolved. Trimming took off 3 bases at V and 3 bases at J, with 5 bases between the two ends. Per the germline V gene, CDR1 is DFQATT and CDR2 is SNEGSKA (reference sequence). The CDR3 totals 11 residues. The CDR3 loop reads CSASVYYGYTF. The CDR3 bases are TGCAGTGCTAGTGTGTACTATGGCTACACCTTC.

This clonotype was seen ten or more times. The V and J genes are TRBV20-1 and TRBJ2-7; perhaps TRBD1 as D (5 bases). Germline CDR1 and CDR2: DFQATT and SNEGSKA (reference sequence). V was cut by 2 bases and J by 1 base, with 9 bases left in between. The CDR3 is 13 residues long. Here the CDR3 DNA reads TGCAGTGCTAGATCCAGGGAATCCTACGAGCAGTACTTC. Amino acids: CSARSRESYEQYF.

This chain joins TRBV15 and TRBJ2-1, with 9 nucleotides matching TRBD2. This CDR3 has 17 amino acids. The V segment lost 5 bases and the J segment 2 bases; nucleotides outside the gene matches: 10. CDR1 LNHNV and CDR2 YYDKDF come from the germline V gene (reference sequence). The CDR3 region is CATSPGRGGGAYNEQFF. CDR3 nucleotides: TGTGCCACCAGCCCCGGGAGGGGCGGGGGGGCCTACAATGAGCAGTTCTTC.

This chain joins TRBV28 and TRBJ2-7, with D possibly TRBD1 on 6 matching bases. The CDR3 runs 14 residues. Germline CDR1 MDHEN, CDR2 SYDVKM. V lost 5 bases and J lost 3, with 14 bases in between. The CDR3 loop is CASSTPTGFYEQYF. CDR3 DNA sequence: TGTGCCAGCAGTACGCCAACAGGGTTCTACGAGCAGTACTTC.

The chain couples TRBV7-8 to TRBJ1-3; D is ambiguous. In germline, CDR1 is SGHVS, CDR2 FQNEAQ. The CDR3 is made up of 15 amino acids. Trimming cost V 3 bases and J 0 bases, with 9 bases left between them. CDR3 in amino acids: CASSLEDHSGNTIYF. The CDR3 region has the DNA TGTGCCAGCAGCTTGGAGGATCACTCTGGAAACACCATATATTTT.

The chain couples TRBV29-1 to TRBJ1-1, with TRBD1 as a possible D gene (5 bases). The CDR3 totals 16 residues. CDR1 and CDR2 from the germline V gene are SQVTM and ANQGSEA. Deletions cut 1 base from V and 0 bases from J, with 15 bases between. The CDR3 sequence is CSVEGGEWLMNTEAFF. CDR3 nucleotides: TGCAGCGTTGAAGGGGGGGAGTGGCTCATGAACACTGAAGCTTTCTTT.

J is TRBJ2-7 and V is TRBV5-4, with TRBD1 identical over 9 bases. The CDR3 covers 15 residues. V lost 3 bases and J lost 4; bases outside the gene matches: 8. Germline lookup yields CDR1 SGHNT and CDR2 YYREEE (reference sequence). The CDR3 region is CASSSYDRGRYEQYF. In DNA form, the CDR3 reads TGTGCCAGCAGCTCTTATGACAGGGGGAGGTACGAGCAGTACTTC.

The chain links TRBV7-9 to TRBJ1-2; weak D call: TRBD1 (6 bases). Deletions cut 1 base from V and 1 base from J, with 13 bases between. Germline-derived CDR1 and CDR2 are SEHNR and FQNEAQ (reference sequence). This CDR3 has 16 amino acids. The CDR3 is CASSLEGQNNNYGYTF. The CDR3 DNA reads TGTGCCAGCAGCTTAGAAGGACAGAATAATAACTATGGCTACACCTTC.

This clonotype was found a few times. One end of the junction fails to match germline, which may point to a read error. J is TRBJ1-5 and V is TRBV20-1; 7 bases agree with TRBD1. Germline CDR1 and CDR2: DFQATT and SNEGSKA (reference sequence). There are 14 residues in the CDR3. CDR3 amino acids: CSASRQGAYQLQHF. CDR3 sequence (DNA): TGCAGTGCTAGCCGACAGGGCGCCTATCAGCTCCAGCATTTT.

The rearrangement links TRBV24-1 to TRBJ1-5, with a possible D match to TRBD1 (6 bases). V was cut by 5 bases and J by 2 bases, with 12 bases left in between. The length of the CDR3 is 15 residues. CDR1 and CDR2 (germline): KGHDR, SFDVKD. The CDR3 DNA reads TGTGCCACCAGTGCTTCAGGGGTAGGCAATCAGCCCCAGCATTTT. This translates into CATSASGVGNQPQHF.

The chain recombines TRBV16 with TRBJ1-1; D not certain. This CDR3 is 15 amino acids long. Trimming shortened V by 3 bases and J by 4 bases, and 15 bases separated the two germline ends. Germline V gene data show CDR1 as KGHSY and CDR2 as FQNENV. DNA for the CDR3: TGTGCCAGCAGCCATTCCGGGTCTATGAGCACTGAAGCTTTCTTT. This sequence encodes CASSHSGSMSTEAFF.

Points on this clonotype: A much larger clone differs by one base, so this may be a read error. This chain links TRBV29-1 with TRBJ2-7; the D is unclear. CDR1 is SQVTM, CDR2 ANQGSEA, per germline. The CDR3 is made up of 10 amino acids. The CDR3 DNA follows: TGCAGCGTTGATGGTGACGAGCAGGACTTC. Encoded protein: CSVDGDEQDF.

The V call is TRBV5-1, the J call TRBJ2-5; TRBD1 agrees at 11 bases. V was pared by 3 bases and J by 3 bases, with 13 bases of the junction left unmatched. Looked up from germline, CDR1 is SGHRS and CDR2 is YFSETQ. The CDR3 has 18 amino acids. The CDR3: CASSSVPGQGGGKETQYF. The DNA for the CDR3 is TGCGCCAGCAGCTCCGTCCCGGGACAGGGGGGGGGCAAAGAGACCCAGTACTTC.

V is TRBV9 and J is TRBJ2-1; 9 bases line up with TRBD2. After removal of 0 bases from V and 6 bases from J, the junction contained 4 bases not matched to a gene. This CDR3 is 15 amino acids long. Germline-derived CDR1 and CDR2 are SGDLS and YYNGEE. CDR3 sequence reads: CASSVVTSGFNEQFF. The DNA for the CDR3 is TGTGCCAGCAGCGTAGTAACTAGCGGGTTCAATGAGCAGTTCTTC.

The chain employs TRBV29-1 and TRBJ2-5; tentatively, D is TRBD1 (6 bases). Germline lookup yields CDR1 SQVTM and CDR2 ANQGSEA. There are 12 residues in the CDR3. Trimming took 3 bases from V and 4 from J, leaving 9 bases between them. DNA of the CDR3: TGCAGCGTTGAGAAAGGGGGAGAGACCCAGTACTTC. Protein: CSVEKGGETQYF.

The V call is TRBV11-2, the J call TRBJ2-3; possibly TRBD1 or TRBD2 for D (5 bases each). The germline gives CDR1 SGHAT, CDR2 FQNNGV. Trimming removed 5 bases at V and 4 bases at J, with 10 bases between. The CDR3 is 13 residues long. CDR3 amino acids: CASSTGRADTQYF. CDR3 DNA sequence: TGTGCCAGCAGCACGGGACGAGCAGATACGCAGTATTTT.

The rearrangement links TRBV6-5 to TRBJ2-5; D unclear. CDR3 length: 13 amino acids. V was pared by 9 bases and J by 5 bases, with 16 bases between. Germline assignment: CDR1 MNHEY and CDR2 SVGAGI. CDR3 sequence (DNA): TGTGCCAGTAGTCGAACCAGACGGGAGACCCAGTACTTC. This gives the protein CASSRTRRETQYF.

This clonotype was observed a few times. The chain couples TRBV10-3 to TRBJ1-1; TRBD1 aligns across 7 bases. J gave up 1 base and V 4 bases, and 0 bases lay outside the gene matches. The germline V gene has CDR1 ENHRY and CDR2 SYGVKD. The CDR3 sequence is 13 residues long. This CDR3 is CAISGQGNTEAFF. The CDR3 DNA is TGTGCCATCAGTGGACAGGGGAACACTGAAGCTTTCTTT.